The 5 T cell receptor beta chains presented below share a single source sample, sequenced in a study of identical twins. Each CDR3 protein is one row after TCRdb ran MiXCR on the 5' RACE reads. The sample comprises hundreds of thousands of distinct CDR3 sequences, 6% to 8% of which are singletons, and over 5% rests with the top ten. These data were also filed under a second study, of yellow fever vaccine responses in identical twins.

Sequenced sample: CD8+ T cells sorted from blood. All receptors come from a woman between 18 and 30 years old in good health.

This clonotype was detected a few times. J is TRBJ1-1 and V is TRBV6-1; a possible D gene is TRBD1 (5 bases). The V end lost 10 bases, the J end lost 3 bases, and 12 bases lay between the germline ends. CDR3 length equals 12 residues. Germline CDR1 is MNHNS and CDR2 is SASEGT. DNA for the CDR3: TGTGCCATAAGACAGTGGGACACTGAAGCTTTCTTT. Translating gives CAIRQWDTEAFF.

This clonotype came up a few times. The chain carries TRBV6-2 or TRBV6-3 and TRBJ2-4; D not resolved. From germline, CDR1 is MNHEY and CDR2 SVGEGT. Deletions cut 7 bases from V and 3 bases from J, with 16 bases between. CDR3 length: 15 amino acids. CDR3 sequence: CASNPEENGKNIQYF. CDR3 DNA: TGTGCCAGCAACCCCGAGGAGAACGGCAAAAACATTCAGTACTTC.

This clonotype was observed a handful of times. The genes are TRBV29-1 and TRBJ2-2; 13 bases line up with TRBD2. Germline loops: CDR1 SQVTM, CDR2 ANQGSEA. V was pared by 4 bases and J by 1 base, with 9 bases of the junction left unmatched. The CDR3 is 18 residues long. The CDR3, as DNA: TGCAGCGTTGCCTCGGGACTAGCGGGATACCGGAACACCGGGGAGCTGTTTTTT. Amino acid sequence: CSVASGLAGYRNTGELFF.

Points on this clonotype: The conserved phenylalanine or tryptophan normally closing the CDR3 is absent here, so this likely arose from a read error. The chain uses TRBV25-1 and TRBJ1-1; no definite D call. The CDR3 runs 12 residues. Trimming cost V 5 bases and J 5 bases, with 9 bases left between them. Germline V gives CDR1 MGHDK, CDR2 SYGVNS. The CDR3 DNA is TGTGCCAGCAGTTTCGGTGGGACTGAAGCTTTCTTA. This translates into CASSFGGTEAFL.

The CDR3 bases are TGCGCCAGCAGCCCACAGGGGGGCTCCTATAATTCACCCCTCCACTTT. Translated, it gives CASSPQGGSYNSPLHF. V usage is TRBV4-1 and J usage is TRBJ1-6; 8 bases match TRBD1. This CDR3 region has 16 residues. Germline V gene lookup returns CDR1 MGHRA and CDR2 YSYEKL. J gave up 0 bases and V 4 bases, and 2 bases lay outside the gene matches.